These T cell receptor beta chains were read from a single sample in a study of blood T cells in healthy people across ages. TCRdb reanalysed the 5' RACE reads using MiXCR and keeps one entry per CDR3 protein. This table holds 1.5 million to 1.8 million distinct CDR3 sequences, less than 45% found once. Sequencing used blood. The receptors come from a woman younger than 30 in good health. The CDR3 runs from the conserved cysteine through the conserved F or W. The order of the fields is J gene, V gene, clone size, D gene, CDR3 DNA, CDR3 protein. D genes are given only for firm matches. Expanded clones get a size class; other rows say once, few or many, or leave the size out.

j_call: TRBJ2-3; v_call: TRBV4-3; clone_size: few; d_call: NA; cdr3_nt: TGCGCCAGCAGCCAAGACGCCCTCGGTTCTTTTGGCCCTAGGGGCGGCACAGATACGCAGTATTTT; cdr3_aa: CASSQDALGSFGPRGGTDTQYF
j_call: TRBJ1-5; v_call: TRBV7-2; clone_size: NA; d_call: TRBD1; cdr3_nt: TGTGCCAGCAGCATCCAAAGGACAGGGGGACATCAGCCCCAGCATTTT; cdr3_aa: CASSIQRTGGHQPQHF
j_call: TRBJ2-7; v_call: TRBV7-2; clone_size: few; d_call: NA; cdr3_nt: TGTGCCAGCAGCTCGACCCCAGGGAACTCCTACGAGCAGTACTTC; cdr3_aa: CASSSTPGNSYEQYF
j_call: TRBJ1-6; v_call: TRBV27; clone_size: NA; d_call: NA; cdr3_nt: TGTGCCAGCAGTTTCAAGGGTTCACCCCTCCACTTT; cdr3_aa: CASSFKGSPLHF
j_call: TRBJ2-1; v_call: TRBV9; clone_size: NA; d_call: TRBD1; cdr3_nt: TGTGCCAGCAGCGCTACACAGGGGCCATCGTACAATGAGCAGTTCTTC; cdr3_aa: CASSATQGPSYNEQFF
j_call: TRBJ2-5; v_call: TRBV11-2; clone_size: few; d_call: NA; cdr3_nt: TGTGCCAGCAGCCTGGAGACCACTTTGGGGACCCAGTACTTC; cdr3_aa: CASSLETTLGTQYF
j_call: TRBJ2-4; v_call: TRBV6-5; clone_size: NA; d_call: NA; cdr3_nt: TGTGCCAGCAGCTCCAAACCGATAAACATTCAGTACTTC; cdr3_aa: CASSSKPINIQYF
j_call: TRBJ1-1; v_call: TRBV12-3/TRBV12-4; clone_size: few; d_call: NA; cdr3_nt: TGTGCCAGCAGTTTCGGACCCTTCAGGGGTTTTGAAGCTTTCTTT; cdr3_aa: CASSFGPFRGFEAFF
j_call: TRBJ2-1; v_call: TRBV20-1; clone_size: NA; d_call: NA; cdr3_nt: TGCAGTGCTAGAGATCAGGGGCGGGGGAGCTCCTACAATGAGCAGTTCTTC; cdr3_aa: CSARDQGRGSSYNEQFF
j_call: TRBJ2-4; v_call: TRBV11-2; clone_size: NA; d_call: TRBD2; cdr3_nt: TGTGCCAGCAGCTTAGTACGAGGGGAGGGAGCCAAAAACATTCAGTACTTC; cdr3_aa: CASSLVRGEGAKNIQYF
j_call: TRBJ1-2; v_call: TRBV4-3; clone_size: NA; d_call: NA; cdr3_nt: TGCGCCAGCAGCCCCAGGGTGGCAGCTTATATCTGTGGCTACACCTTC; cdr3_aa: CASSPRVAAYICGYTF
j_call: TRBJ1-1; v_call: TRBV6-2/TRBV6-3; clone_size: few; d_call: NA; cdr3_nt: TGTGCCAGCAGTCAACAGAGCATGAACACTGAAGCTTTCTTT; cdr3_aa: CASSQQSMNTEAFF
j_call: TRBJ2-7; v_call: TRBV12-3/TRBV12-4; clone_size: few; d_call: NA; cdr3_nt: TGTGCCAGCGCACGTGGTCAGCGGCTCACCTACGAGCAGTACTTC; cdr3_aa: CASARGQRLTYEQYF
j_call: TRBJ2-3; v_call: TRBV4-3; clone_size: NA; d_call: NA; cdr3_nt: TGCGCCAGCAGCCTCCAGGGTTATCCTAGCACAGATACGCAGTATTTT; cdr3_aa: CASSLQGYPSTDTQYF
j_call: TRBJ1-2; v_call: TRBV10-3; clone_size: many; d_call: NA; cdr3_nt: TGTGCCATCAGTGAGTCGGAGGCAGGGGACTATGGCTACACCTTC; cdr3_aa: CAISESEAGDYGYTF
j_call: TRBJ1-5; v_call: TRBV19; clone_size: NA; d_call: NA; cdr3_nt: TGTGCCAGTAGTATCACGGGGATCAATCAGCCCCAGCATTTT; cdr3_aa: CASSITGINQPQHF
j_call: TRBJ1-2; v_call: TRBV10-1; clone_size: NA; d_call: NA; cdr3_nt: TGCGCCGCCCGCGGCGTGTATGGCTACACCTTC; cdr3_aa: CAARGVYGYTF
j_call: TRBJ2-3; v_call: TRBV27; clone_size: few; d_call: NA; cdr3_nt: TGTGCCAGCAGTTTATCTGGACGGAACACAGATACGCAGTATTTT; cdr3_aa: CASSLSGRNTDTQYF
j_call: TRBJ1-2; v_call: TRBV7-2; clone_size: few; d_call: TRBD1; cdr3_nt: TGTGCCAGCAGCAAATCAGACAGGGCCATCTACACCTTC; cdr3_aa: CASSKSDRAIYTF
j_call: TRBJ2-5; v_call: TRBV4-3; clone_size: few; d_call: NA; cdr3_nt: TGCGCCAGCAGCCAAGAACCCACAGCTCGCGAGACCCAGTACTTC; cdr3_aa: CASSQEPTARETQYF
j_call: TRBJ2-1; v_call: TRBV6-2/TRBV6-3; clone_size: NA; d_call: TRBD1; cdr3_nt: TGTGCCAGCTGGAGACAGGGATTTCCCTACAATGAGCAGTTCTTC; cdr3_aa: CASWRQGFPYNEQFF
j_call: TRBJ2-7; v_call: TRBV3-1; clone_size: NA; d_call: TRBD1; cdr3_nt: TGTGCCAGCAGCCATTGGGACAGGGGGTACGAGCAGTACTTC; cdr3_aa: CASSHWDRGYEQYF
j_call: TRBJ2-5; v_call: TRBV7-6; clone_size: NA; d_call: TRBD1; cdr3_nt: TGTGCCAGCAGCTTAGTATCGGGACAGGGGGCGGGAGAGACCCAGTACTTC; cdr3_aa: CASSLVSGQGAGETQYF
j_call: TRBJ2-1; v_call: TRBV7-3; clone_size: few; d_call: NA; cdr3_nt: TGTGCCAGCAGCAAATACCAGAACAATGAGCAGTTCTTC; cdr3_aa: CASSKYQNNEQFF
j_call: TRBJ2-7; v_call: TRBV7-2; clone_size: NA; d_call: NA; cdr3_nt: TGTGCCAGCAGCTTAGCGAAAAGCGGGCCCGTCTACGAGCAGTACTTC; cdr3_aa: CASSLAKSGPVYEQYF
j_call: TRBJ2-1; v_call: TRBV2; clone_size: few; d_call: NA; cdr3_nt: TGTGCCAGCAGTGAAGAGGCCAGGGGTTTGTATGAGCAGTTCTTC; cdr3_aa: CASSEEARGLYEQFF
j_call: TRBJ1-1; v_call: TRBV28; clone_size: NA; d_call: NA; cdr3_nt: TGTGCCAGCAGTTTTCTATCAGTTGAAGCTTTCTTT; cdr3_aa: CASSFLSVEAFF
j_call: TRBJ2-7; v_call: TRBV7-8; clone_size: few; d_call: TRBD1; cdr3_nt: TGTGCCAGCAGCCAATTTGGGACAGGGGGCTCCGAGCAGTACTTC; cdr3_aa: CASSQFGTGGSEQYF
j_call: TRBJ1-2; v_call: TRBV7-2; clone_size: once; d_call: NA; cdr3_nt: TGTGCCAGCAGCCCCCGGACAGTTAGGGGCTTCACCTTC; cdr3_aa: CASSPRTVRGFTF
j_call: TRBJ2-7; v_call: TRBV7-9; clone_size: NA; d_call: TRBD1; cdr3_nt: TGTGCCAGCAGCGTACAGGGGGCCCACGAGCAGTACTTC; cdr3_aa: CASSVQGAHEQYF
j_call: TRBJ1-3; v_call: TRBV5-5; clone_size: NA; d_call: NA; cdr3_nt: TGTGCCAGCAGGGCCTTCTCTGGAAACACCATATATTTT; cdr3_aa: CASRAFSGNTIYF
j_call: TRBJ2-1; v_call: TRBV10-3; clone_size: NA; d_call: TRBD2; cdr3_nt: TGTGCCATCAGTGAGGTACTAGCGGGAGGTGAGCAGTTCTTC; cdr3_aa: CAISEVLAGGEQFF
j_call: TRBJ2-1; v_call: TRBV29-1; clone_size: few; d_call: TRBD1; cdr3_nt: TGCAGCGTCGTCAGGGTGGACAGGTATGATGAGCAGTTCTTC; cdr3_aa: CSVVRVDRYDEQFF
j_call: TRBJ1-6; v_call: TRBV15; clone_size: NA; d_call: NA; cdr3_nt: TGTGCCACCAGCAGAGATAGTTCACCCCTCCACTTT; cdr3_aa: CATSRDSSPLHF
j_call: TRBJ1-5; v_call: TRBV3-1; clone_size: NA; d_call: NA; cdr3_nt: TGTGCCAGCAGCCAAAACGGCCGAAGCAATCAGCCCCAGCATTTT; cdr3_aa: CASSQNGRSNQPQHF
j_call: TRBJ2-3; v_call: TRBV20-1; clone_size: once; d_call: NA; cdr3_nt: TGCAGTGCCACCCGACGGGGCACAGATACGCAGTATTTT; cdr3_aa: CSATRRGTDTQYF
j_call: TRBJ2-3; v_call: TRBV9; clone_size: few; d_call: TRBD2; cdr3_nt: TGTGCCAGCAGCGTCCAGAGGACTAGCGGGGCGCAGTATTTT; cdr3_aa: CASSVQRTSGAQYF
j_call: TRBJ2-7; v_call: TRBV3-1; clone_size: few; d_call: TRBD2; cdr3_nt: TGTGCCAGCAGCCAAAAGCGACTAGCGGGAGTGAACGAGCAGTACTTC; cdr3_aa: CASSQKRLAGVNEQYF
j_call: TRBJ2-7; v_call: TRBV12-3/TRBV12-4; clone_size: few; d_call: NA; cdr3_nt: TGTGCCAGCAGTTTAGGTGAGGGGGCCTACGAGCAGTACTTC; cdr3_aa: CASSLGEGAYEQYF
j_call: TRBJ2-1; v_call: TRBV2; clone_size: many; d_call: NA; cdr3_nt: TGTGCCAGCAGTGCAGGGTATGAGCAGTTCTTC; cdr3_aa: CASSAGYEQFF
j_call: TRBJ2-7; v_call: TRBV7-6; clone_size: many; d_call: NA; cdr3_nt: TGTGCCAGCAGCTTAGAGGAGGGGTTCTCCTACGAGCAGTACTTC; cdr3_aa: CASSLEEGFSYEQYF
j_call: TRBJ1-5; v_call: TRBV25-1; clone_size: few; d_call: NA; cdr3_nt: TGTGCCAGCAGTGAATATTGGGCAGGGGAGCCCCAGCATTTT; cdr3_aa: CASSEYWAGEPQHF
j_call: TRBJ2-7; v_call: TRBV20-1; clone_size: NA; d_call: NA; cdr3_nt: TGCAGTGCTAGAAAAGGCTCCTACGAGCAGTACTTC; cdr3_aa: CSARKGSYEQYF
j_call: TRBJ1-2; v_call: TRBV7-2; clone_size: few; d_call: NA; cdr3_nt: TGTGCCAGCTCACCACCGAGGGGCACTAACTATGGCTACACCTTC; cdr3_aa: CASSPPRGTNYGYTF
j_call: TRBJ1-5; v_call: TRBV15; clone_size: NA; d_call: TRBD1; cdr3_nt: TGTGCCACCAGCGACAGGGTGAGGGGGGATAGCAATCAGCCCCAGCATTTT; cdr3_aa: CATSDRVRGDSNQPQHF
j_call: TRBJ2-1; v_call: TRBV5-5; clone_size: NA; d_call: NA; cdr3_nt: TGTGCCAGCAGCGTGCTCCAGGGCCGAATCTCCTACAATGAGCAGTTCTTC; cdr3_aa: CASSVLQGRISYNEQFF